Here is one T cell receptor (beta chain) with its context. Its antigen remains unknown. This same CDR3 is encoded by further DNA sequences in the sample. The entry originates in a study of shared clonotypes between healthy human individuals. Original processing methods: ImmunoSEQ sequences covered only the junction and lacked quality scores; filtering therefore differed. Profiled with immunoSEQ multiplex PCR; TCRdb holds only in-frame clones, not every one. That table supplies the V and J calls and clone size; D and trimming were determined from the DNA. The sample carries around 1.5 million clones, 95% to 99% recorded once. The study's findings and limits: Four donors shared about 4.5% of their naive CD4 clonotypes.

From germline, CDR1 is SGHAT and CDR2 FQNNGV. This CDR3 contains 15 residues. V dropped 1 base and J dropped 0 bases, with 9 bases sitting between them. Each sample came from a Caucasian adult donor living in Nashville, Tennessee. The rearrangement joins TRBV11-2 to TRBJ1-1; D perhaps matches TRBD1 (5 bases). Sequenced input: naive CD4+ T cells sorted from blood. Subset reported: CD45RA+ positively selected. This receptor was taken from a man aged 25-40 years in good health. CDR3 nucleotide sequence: TGTGCCAGCAGCTTAGGTACAGGCATGAACACTGAAGCTTTCTTT. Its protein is CASSLGTGMNTEAFF.